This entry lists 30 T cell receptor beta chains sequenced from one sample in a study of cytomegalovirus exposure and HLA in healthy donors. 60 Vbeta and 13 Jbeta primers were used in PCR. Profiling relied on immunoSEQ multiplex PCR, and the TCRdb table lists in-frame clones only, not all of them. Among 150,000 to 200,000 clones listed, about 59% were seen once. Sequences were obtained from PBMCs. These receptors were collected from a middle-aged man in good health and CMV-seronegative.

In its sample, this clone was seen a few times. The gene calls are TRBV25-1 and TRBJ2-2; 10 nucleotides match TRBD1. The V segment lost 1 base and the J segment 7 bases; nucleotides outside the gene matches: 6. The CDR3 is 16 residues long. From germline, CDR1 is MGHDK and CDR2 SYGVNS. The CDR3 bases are TGTGCCAGCAGTGAATTGGGGACAGGGGAGATCGGGGAGCTGTTTTTT. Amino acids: CASSELGTGEIGELFF.

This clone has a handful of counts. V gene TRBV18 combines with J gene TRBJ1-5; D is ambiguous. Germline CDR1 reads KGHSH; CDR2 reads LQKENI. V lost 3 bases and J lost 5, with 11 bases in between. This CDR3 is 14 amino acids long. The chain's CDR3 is CASSPGRADQPQHF. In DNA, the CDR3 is TGTGCCAGCTCACCCGGGAGGGCTGATCAGCCCCAGCATTTT.

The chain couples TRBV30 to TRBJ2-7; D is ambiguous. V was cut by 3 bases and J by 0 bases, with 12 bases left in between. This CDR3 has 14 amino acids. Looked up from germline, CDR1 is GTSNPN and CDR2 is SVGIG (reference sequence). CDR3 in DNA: TGTGCCTGGAGCCCCGGGTCGAGCTCCTACGAGCAGTACTTC. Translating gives CAWSPGSSSYEQYF.

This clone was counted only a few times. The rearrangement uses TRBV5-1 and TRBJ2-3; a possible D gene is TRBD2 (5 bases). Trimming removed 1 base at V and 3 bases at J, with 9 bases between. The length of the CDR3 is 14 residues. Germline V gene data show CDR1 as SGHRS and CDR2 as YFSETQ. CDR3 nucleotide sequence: TGCGCCAGCAGCTTGTTTCCGGGGACAGATACGCAGTATTTT. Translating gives CASSLFPGTDTQYF. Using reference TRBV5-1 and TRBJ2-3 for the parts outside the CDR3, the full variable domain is KAGVTQTPRYLIKTRGQQVTLSCSPISGHRSVSWYQQTPGQGLQFLFEYFSETQRNKGNFPGRFSGRQFSNSRSEMNVSTLELGDSALYLCASSLFPGTDTQYFGPGTRLTVL.

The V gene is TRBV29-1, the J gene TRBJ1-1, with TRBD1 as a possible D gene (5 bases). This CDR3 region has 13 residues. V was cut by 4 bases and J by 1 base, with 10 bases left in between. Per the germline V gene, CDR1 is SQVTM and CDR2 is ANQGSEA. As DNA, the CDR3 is TGCAGCGTTGTGCGAAGGGGGAACACTGAAGCTTTCTTT. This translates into CSVVRRGNTEAFF.

The CDR3 protein is CASIEKTGIPYEQYF. The DNA for the CDR3 is TGTGCCAGCATCGAAAAAACAGGGATTCCCTACGAGCAGTACTTC. The J gene is TRBJ2-7, the V gene TRBV5-5, with D possibly TRBD1 on 6 matching bases. There are 15 residues in the CDR3. Germline lookup yields CDR1 SGHKS and CDR2 YYEKEE (reference sequence). V lost 6 bases to trimming and J lost 2 bases, with 18 bases between them.

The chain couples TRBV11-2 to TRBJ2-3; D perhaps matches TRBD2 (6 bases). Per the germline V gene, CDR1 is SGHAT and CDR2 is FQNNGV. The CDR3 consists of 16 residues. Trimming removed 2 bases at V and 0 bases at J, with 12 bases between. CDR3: CASSLRDWTSTDTQYF. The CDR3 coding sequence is TGTGCCAGCAGCTTAAGGGACTGGACTAGCACAGATACGCAGTATTTT.

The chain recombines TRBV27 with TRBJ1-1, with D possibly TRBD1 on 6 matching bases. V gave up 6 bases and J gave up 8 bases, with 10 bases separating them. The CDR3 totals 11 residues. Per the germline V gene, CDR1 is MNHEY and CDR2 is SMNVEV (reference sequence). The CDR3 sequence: CASRTGTEAFF. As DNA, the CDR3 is TGTGCCAGCAGAACCGGGACAGAAGCTTTCTTT.

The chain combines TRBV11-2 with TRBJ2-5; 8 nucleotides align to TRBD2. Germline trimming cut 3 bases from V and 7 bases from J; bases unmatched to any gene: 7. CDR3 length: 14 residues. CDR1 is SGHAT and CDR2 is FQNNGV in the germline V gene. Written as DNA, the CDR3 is TGTGCCAGCAGCTTGCAGAGGGCGGGAGGGACCCAGTACTTC. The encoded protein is CASSLQRAGGTQYF.

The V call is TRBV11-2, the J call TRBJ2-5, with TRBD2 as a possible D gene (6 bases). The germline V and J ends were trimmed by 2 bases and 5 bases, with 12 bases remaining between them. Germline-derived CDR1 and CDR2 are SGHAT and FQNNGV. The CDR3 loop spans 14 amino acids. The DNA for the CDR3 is TGTGCCAGCAGCTTATTATCGGGGAGGGAGACCCAGTACTTC. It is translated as CASSLLSGRETQYF.

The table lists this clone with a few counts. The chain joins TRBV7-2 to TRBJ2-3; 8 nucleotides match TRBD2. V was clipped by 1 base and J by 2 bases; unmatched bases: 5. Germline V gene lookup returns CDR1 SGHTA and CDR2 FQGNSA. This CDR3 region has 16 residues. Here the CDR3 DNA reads TGTGCCAGCAGCTTAGGGGGGCGGGGGGACACAGATACGCAGTATTTT. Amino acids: CASSLGGRGDTDTQYF. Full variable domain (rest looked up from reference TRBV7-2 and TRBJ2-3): GAGVSQSPSNKVTEKGKDVELRCDPISGHTALYWYRQSLGQGLEFLIYFQGNSAPDKSGLPSDRFSAERTGGSVSTLTIQRTQQEDSAVYLCASSLGGRGDTDTQYFGPGTRLTVL.

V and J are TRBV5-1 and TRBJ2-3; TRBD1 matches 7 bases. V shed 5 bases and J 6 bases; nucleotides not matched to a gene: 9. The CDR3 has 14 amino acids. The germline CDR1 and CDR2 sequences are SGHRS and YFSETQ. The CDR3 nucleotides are TGCGCCAGCAGTTTAGAGGACAGGTTTGATACGCAGTATTTT. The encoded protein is CASSLEDRFDTQYF.

The CDR3 DNA reads as TGTGCCAGTAACCCCGGGACAGCCTATGGCTACACCTTC. As protein: CASNPGTAYGYTF. V and J are TRBV19 and TRBJ1-2; 7 bases are a match to TRBD1. Looked up from germline, CDR1 is LNHDA and CDR2 is SQIVND (reference sequence). The trim removed 7 bases at V and 4 bases at J, leaving 6 bases unmatched. This CDR3 has 13 amino acids.

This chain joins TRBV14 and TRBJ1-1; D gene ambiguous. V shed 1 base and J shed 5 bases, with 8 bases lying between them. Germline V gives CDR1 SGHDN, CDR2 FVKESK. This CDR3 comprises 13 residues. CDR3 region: CASSQVGGTEAFF. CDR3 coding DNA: TGTGCCAGCAGCCAAGTAGGCGGTACTGAAGCTTTCTTT.

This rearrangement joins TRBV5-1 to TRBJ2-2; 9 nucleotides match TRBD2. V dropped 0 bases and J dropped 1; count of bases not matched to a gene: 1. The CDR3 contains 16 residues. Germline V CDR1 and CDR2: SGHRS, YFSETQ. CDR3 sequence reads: CASSLGTSVNTGELFF. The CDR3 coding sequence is TGCGCCAGCAGCTTGGGGACTAGCGTGAACACCGGGGAGCTGTTTTTT.

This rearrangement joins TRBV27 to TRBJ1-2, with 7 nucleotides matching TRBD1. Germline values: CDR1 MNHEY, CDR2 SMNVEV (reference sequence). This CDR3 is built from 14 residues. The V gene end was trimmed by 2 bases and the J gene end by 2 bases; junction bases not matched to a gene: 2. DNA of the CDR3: TGTGCCAGCAGTTTAGAGGGGGCGAACTATGGCTACACCTTC. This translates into CASSLEGANYGYTF.

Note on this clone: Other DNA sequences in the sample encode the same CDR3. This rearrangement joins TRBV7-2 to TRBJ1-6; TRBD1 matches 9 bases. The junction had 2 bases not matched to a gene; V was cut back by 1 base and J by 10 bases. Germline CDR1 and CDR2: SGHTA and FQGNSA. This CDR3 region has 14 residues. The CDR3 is CASSLDRGRSPLHF. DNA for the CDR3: TGTGCCAGCAGCTTAGACAGGGGGCGATCACCCCTCCACTTT.

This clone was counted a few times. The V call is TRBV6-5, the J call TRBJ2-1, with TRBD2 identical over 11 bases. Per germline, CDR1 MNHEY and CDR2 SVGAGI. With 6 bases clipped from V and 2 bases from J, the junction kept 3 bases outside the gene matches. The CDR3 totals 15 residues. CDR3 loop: CASRLAGATYNEQFF. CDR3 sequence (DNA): TGTGCCAGCAGACTAGCGGGAGCCACCTACAATGAGCAGTTCTTC.

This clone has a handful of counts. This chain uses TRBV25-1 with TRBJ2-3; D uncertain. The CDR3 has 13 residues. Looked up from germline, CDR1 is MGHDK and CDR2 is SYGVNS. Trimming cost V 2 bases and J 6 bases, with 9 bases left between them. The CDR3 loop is CASSERKEDTQYF. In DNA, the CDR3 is TGTGCCAGCAGTGAACGGAAGGAGGATACGCAGTATTTT.

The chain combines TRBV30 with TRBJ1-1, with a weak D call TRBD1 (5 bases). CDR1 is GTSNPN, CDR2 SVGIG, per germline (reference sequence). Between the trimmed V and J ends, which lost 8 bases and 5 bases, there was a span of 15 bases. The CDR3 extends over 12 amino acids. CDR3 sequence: CAGRARRTEAFF. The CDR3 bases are TGTGCCGGCAGGGCGAGGCGGACTGAAGCTTTCTTT. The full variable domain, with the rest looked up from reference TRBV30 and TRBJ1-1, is SQTIHQWPATLVQPVGSPLSLECTVEGTSNPNLYWYRQAAGRGLQLLFYSVGIGQISSEVPQNLSASRPQDRQFILSSKKLLLSDSGFYLCAGRARRTEAFFGQGTRLTVV.

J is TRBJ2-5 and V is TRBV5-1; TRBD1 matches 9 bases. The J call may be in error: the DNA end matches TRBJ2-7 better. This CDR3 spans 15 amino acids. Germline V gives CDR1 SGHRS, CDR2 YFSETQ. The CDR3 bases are TGCGCCAGCAGCTTGGGGGACAGGGTCTCCTACGAGCAGTACTTC. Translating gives CASSLGDRVSYEQYF.

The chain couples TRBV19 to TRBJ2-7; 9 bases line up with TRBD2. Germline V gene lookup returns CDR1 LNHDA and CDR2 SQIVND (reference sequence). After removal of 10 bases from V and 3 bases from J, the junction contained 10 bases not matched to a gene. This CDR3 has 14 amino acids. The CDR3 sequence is CATSGLAGSYEQYF. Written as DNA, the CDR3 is TGTGCCACCTCCGGGCTAGCGGGGAGCTACGAGCAGTACTTC.

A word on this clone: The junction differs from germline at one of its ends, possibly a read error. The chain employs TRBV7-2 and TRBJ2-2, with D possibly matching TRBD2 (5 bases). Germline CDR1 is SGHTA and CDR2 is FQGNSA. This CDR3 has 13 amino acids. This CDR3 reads CASSLAGTGEPFF. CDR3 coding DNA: TGTGCCAGCAGCTTAGCGGGAACCGGGGAGCCGTTTTTT.

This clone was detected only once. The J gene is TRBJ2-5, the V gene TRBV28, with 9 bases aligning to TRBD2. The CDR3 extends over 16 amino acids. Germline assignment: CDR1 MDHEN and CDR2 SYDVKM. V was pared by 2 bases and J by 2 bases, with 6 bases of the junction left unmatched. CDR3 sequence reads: CASSLQTSGVQETQYF. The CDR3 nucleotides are TGTGCCAGCAGTTTACAGACTAGCGGAGTACAAGAGACCCAGTACTTC. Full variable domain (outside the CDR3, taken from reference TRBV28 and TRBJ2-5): DVKVTQSSRYLVKRTGEKVFLECVQDMDHENMFWYRQDPGLGLRLIYFSYDVKMKEKGDIPEGYSVSREKKERFSLILESASTNQTSMYLCASSLQTSGVQETQYFGPGTRLLVL.

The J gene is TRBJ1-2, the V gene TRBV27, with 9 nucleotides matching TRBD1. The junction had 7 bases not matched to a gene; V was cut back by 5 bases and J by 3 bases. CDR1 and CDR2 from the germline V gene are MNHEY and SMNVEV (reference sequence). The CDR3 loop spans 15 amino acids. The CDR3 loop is CASSNRDRAHYGYTF. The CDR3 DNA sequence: TGTGCCAGCAGTAACCGGGACAGGGCGCACTATGGCTACACCTTC.

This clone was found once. CDR3 loop: CASSWEGAYEQYF. CDR3 DNA: TGCGCCAGCAGTTGGGAGGGAGCCTACGAGCAGTACTTC. The chain links TRBV5-1 to TRBJ2-7, with 7 bases identical to TRBD2. This CDR3 has 13 residues. Germline-derived CDR1 and CDR2 are SGHRS and YFSETQ. Trimming at V came to 5 bases and at J to 2 bases, leaving 4 bases not matched to a gene.

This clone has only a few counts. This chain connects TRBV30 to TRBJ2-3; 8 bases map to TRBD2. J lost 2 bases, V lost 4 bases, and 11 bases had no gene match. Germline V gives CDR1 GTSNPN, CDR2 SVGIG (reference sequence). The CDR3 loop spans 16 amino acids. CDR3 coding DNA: TGTGCCTGGACCGCCCTGGCGGGAGGTCACACAGATACGCAGTATTTT. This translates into CAWTALAGGHTDTQYF.

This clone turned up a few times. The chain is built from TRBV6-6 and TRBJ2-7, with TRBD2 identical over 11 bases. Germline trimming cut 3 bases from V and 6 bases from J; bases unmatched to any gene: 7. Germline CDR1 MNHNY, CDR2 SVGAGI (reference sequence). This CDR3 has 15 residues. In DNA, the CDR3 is TGTGCCAGCAGTTATAGCGGGAGGGCATCGGGCGAGCAGTACTTC. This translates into CASSYSGRASGEQYF.

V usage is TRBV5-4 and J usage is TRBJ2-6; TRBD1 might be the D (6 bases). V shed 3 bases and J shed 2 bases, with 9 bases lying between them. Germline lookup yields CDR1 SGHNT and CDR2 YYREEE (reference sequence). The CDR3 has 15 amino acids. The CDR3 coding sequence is TGTGCCAGCAGCTCATGGGGGCCTGGGGCCAACGTCCTGACTTTC. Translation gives CASSSWGPGANVLTF.

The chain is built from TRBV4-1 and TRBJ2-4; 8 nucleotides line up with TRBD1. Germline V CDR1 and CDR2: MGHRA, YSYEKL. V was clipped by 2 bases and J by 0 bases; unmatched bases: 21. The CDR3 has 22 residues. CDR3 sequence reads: CASSQILNPRGLGPVAKNIQYF. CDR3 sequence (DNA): TGCGCCAGCAGCCAAATCCTCAACCCCAGGGGGCTCGGTCCAGTAGCCAAAAACATTCAGTACTTC.